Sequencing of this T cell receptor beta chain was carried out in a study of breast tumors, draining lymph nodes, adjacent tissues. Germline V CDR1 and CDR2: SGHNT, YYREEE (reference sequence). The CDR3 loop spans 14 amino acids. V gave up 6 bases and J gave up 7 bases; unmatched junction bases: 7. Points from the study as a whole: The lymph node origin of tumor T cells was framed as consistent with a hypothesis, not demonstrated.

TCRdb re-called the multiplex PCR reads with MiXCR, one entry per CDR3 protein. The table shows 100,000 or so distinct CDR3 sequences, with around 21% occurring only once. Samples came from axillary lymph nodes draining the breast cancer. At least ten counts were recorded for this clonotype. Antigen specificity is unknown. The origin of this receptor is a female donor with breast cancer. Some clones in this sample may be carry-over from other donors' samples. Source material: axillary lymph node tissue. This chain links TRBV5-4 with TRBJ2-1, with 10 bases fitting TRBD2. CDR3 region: CASTLAGVGNEQFF. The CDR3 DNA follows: TGTGCCAGCACTCTAGCGGGAGTCGGGAATGAGCAGTTCTTC.